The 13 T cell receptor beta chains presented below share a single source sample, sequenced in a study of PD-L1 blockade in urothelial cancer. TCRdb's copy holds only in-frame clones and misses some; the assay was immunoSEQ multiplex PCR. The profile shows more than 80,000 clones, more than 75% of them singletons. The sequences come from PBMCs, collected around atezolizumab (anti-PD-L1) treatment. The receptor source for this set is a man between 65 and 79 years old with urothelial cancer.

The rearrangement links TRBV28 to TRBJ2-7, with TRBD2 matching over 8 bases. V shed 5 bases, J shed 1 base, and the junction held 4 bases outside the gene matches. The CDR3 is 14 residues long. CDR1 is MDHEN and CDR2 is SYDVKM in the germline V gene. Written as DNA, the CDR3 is TGTGCCAGCAGTAGCGGGGGAGGGTCCTACGAGCAGTACTTC. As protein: CASSSGGGSYEQYF. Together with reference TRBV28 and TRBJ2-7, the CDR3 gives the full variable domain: DVKVTQSSRYLVKRTGEKVFLECVQDMDHENMFWYRQDPGLGLRLIYFSYDVKMKEKGDIPEGYSVSREKKERFSLILESASTNQTSMYLCASSSGGGSYEQYFGPGTRLTVT.

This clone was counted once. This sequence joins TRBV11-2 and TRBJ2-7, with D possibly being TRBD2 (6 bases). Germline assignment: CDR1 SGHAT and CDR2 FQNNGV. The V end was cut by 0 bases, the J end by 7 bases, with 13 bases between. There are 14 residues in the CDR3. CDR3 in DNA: TGTGCCAGCAGCTTAGATGGGGGGTTAAGGGAGCAGTACTTC. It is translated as CASSLDGGLREQYF.

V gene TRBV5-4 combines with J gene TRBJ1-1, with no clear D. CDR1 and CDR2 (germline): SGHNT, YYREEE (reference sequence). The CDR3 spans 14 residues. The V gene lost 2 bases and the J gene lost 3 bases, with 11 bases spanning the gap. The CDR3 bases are TGTGCCAGCAGCTTAGGGATGGGAGACACTGAAGCTTTCTTT. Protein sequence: CASSLGMGDTEAFF.

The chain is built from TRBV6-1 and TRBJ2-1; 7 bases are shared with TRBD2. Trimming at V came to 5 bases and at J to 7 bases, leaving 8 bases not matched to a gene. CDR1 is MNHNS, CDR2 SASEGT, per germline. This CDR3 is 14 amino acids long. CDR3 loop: CASSFSTAGNEQFF. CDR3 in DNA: TGTGCCAGCAGTTTCTCGACAGCGGGAAATGAGCAGTTCTTC.

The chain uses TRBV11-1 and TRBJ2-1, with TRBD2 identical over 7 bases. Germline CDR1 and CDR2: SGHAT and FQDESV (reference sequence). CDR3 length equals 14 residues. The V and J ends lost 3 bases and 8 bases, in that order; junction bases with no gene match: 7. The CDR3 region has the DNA TGTGCCAGCAGCTTTTTCCGGGGAGGGGATGAGCAGTTCTTC. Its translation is CASSFFRGGDEQFF.

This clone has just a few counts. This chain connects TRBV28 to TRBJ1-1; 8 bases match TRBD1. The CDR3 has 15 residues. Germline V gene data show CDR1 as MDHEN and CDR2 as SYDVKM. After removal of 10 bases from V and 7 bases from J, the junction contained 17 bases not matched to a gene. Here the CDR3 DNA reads TGTGCCACCGGAGACAGGGGCGGGAGTATGAGTGAAGCTTTCTTT. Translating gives CATGDRGGSMSEAFF.

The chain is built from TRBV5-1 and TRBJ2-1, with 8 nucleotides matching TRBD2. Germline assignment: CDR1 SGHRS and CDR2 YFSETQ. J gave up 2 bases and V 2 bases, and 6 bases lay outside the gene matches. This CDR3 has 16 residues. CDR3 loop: CASSLLRGAAYNEQFF. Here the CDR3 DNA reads TGCGCCAGCAGCTTACTGCGGGGGGCAGCCTACAATGAGCAGTTCTTC.

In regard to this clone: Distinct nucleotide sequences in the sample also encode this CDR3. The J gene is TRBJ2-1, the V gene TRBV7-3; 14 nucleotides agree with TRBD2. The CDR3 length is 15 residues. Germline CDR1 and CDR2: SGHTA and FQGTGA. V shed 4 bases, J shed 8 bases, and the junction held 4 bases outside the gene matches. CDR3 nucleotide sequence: TGTGCCAGCAGCTCACAGACTAGCGGGAGGGATGAGCAGTTCTTC. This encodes CASSSQTSGRDEQFF.

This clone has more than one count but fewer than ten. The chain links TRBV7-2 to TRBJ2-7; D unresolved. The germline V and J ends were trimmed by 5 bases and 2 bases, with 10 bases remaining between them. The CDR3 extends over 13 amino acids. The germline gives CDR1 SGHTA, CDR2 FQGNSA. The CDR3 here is CASSAMRAYEQYF. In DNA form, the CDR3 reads TGTGCCAGCAGCGCGATGCGAGCCTACGAGCAGTACTTC.

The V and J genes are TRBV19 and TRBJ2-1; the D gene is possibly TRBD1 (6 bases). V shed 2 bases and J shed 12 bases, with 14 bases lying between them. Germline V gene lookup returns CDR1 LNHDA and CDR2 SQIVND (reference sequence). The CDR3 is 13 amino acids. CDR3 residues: CASSISLGGWQFF. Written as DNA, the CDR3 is TGTGCCAGTAGTATAAGTCTAGGGGGATGGCAGTTCTTC.

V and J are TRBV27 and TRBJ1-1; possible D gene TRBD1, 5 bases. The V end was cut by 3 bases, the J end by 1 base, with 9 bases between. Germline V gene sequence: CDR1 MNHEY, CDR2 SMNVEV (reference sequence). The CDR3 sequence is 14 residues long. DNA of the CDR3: TGTGCCAGCAGTTTCTCGGGGGGGAACACTGAAGCTTTCTTT. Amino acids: CASSFSGGNTEAFF.

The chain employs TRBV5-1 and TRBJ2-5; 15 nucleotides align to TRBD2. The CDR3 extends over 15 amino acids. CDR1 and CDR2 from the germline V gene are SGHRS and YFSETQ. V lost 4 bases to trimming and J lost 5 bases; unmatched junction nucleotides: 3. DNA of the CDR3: TGCGCCAGCAGCATTGGACTAGCGGGAGGGGAGACCCAGTACTTC. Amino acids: CASSIGLAGGETQYF.

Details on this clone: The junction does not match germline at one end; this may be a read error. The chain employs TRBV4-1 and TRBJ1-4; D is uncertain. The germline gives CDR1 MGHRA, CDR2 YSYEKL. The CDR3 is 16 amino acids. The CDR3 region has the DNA TGTGCCAGCAGCCAAGCCGCCCGGTTGATTGGTGAAAAACTGTTTTTT. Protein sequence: CASSQAARLIGEKLFF.